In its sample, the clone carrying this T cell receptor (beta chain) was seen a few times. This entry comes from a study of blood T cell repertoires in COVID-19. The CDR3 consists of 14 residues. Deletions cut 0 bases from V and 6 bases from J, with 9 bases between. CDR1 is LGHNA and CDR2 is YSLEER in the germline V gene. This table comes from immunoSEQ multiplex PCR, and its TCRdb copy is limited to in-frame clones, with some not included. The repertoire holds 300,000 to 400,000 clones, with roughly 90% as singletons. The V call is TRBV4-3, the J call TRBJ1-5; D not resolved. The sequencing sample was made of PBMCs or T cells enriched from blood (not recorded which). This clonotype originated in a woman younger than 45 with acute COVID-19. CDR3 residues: CASSQDRGSQPQHF. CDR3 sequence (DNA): TGCGCCAGCAGCCAAGATCGGGGAAGTCAGCCCCAGCATTTT.